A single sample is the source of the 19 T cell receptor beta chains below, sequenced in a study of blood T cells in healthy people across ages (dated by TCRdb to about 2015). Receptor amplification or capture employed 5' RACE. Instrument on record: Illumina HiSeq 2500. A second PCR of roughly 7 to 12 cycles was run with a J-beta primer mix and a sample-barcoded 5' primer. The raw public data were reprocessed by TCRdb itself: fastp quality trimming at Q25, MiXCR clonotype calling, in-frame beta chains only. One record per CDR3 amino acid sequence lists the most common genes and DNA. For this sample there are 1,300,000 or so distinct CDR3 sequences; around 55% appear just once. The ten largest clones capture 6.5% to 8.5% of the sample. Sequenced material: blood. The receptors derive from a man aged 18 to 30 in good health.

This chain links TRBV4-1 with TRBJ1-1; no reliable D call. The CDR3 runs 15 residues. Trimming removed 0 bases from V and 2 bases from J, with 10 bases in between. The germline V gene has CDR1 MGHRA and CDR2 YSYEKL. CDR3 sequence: CASSQDHPVNTEAFF. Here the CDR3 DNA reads TGCGCCAGCAGCCAAGATCACCCGGTTAACACTGAAGCTTTCTTT.

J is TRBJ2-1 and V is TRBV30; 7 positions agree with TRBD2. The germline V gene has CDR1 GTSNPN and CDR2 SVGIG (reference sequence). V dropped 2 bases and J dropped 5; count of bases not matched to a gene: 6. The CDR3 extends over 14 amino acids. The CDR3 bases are TGTGCCTGGAGTTTGGGAGGGAGCGACAATGAGCAGTTCTTC. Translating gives CAWSLGGSDNEQFF.

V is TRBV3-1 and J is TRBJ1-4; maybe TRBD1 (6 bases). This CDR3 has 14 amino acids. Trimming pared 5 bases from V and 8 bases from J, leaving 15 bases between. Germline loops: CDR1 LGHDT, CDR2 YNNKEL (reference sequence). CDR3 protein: CASSSGQNNEKLFF. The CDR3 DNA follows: TGTGCCAGCAGCTCCGGACAGAATAACGAAAAACTGTTTTTT.

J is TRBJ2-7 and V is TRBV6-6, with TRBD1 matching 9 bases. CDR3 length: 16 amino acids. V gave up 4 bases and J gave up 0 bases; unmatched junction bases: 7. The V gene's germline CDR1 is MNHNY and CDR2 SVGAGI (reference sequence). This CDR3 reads CASSSNRGLHSYEQYF. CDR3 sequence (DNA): TGTGCCAGCAGTTCGAACAGGGGGCTCCACTCCTACGAGCAGTACTTC.

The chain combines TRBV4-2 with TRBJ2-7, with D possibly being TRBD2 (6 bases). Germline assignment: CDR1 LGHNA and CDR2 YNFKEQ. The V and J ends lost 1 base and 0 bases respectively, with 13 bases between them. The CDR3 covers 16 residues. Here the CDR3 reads CASSQVRGLSSYEQYF. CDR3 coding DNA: TGTGCCAGCAGCCAAGTAAGGGGACTGAGCTCCTACGAGCAGTACTTC.

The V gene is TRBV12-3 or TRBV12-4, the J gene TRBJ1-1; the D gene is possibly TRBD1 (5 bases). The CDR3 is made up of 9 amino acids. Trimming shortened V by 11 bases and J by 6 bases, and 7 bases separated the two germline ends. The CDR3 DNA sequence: TGTGCCCTGGGACCTGAAGCTTTCTTT. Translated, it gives CALGPEAFF.

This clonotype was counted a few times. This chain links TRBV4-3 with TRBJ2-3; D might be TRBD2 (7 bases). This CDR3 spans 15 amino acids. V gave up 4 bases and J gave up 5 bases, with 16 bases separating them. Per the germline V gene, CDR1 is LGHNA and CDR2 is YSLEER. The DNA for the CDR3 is TGCGCCAGCAGCCTGGGGGGGCCAAGGGGAGATACGCAGTATTTT. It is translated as CASSLGGPRGDTQYF.

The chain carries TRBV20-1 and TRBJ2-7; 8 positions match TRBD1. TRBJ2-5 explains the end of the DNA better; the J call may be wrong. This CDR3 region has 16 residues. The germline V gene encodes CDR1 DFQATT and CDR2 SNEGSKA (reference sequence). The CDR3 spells CSASNQGAILGETQYF. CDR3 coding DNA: TGCAGTGCTAGTAATCAGGGGGCGATCTTGGGAGAGACCCAGTACTTC.

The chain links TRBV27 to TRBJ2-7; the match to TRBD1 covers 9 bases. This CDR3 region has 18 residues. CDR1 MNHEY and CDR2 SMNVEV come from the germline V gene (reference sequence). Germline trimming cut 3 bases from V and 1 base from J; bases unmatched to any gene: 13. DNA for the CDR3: TGTGCCAGCAGTTTGCGTGTCCGGGACAGGGTTATTTCCTACGAGCAGTACTTC. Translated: CASSLRVRDRVISYEQYF.

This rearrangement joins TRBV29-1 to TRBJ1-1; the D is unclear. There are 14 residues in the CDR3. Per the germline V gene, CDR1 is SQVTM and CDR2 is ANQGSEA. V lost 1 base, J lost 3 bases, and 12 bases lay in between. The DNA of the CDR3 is TGCAGCGTTGAAGTTCCAGGCAAGCACACTGAAGCTTTCTTT. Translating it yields CSVEVPGKHTEAFF.

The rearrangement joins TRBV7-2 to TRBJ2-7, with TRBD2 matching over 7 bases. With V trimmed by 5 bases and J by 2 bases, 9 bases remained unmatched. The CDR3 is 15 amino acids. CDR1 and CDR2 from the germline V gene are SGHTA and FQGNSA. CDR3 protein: CASSRAGSYAYEQYF. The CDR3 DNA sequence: TGTGCCAGCAGCCGAGCGGGGAGTTATGCCTACGAGCAGTACTTC.

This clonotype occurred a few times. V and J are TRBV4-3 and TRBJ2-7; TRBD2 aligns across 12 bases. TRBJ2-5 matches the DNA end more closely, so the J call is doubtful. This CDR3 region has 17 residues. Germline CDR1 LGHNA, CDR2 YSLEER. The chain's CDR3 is CASSQAPLGTSGETQYF. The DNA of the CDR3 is TGCGCCAGCAGCCAAGCCCCTTTAGGGACTAGCGGGGAGACCCAGTACTTC.

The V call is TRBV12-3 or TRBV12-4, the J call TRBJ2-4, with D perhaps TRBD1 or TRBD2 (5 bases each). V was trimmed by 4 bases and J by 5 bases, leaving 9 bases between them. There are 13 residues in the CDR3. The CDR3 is CASSSGDQNIQYF. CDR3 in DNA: TGTGCCAGCAGTTCTGGGGACCAAAACATTCAGTACTTC.

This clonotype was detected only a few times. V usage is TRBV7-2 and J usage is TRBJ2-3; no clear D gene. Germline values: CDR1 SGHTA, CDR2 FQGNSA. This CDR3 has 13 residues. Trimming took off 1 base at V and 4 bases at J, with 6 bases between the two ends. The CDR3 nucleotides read TGTGCCAGCAGCTTAGTCCCCTCAGATACGCAGTATTTT. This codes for CASSLVPSDTQYF.

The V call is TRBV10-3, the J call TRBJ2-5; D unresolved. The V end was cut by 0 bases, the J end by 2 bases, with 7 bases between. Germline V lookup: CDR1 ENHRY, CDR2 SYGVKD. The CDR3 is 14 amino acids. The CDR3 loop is CAISESKVQETQYF. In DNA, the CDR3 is TGTGCCATCAGTGAGTCGAAAGTTCAAGAGACCCAGTACTTC.

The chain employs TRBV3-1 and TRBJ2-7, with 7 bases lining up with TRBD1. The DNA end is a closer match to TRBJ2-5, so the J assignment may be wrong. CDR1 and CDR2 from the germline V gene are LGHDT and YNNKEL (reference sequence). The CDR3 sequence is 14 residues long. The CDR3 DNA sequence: TGTGCCAGCAGCCAAGCCGGGACAGAAGAGACCCAGTACTTC. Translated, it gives CASSQAGTEETQYF.

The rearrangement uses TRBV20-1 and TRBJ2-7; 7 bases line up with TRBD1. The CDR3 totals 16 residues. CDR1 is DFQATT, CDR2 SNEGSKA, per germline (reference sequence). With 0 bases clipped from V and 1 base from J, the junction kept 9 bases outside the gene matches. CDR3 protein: CSARDLMGQRSYEQYF. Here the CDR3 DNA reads TGCAGTGCTAGAGATCTTATGGGACAGAGGTCCTACGAGCAGTACTTC.

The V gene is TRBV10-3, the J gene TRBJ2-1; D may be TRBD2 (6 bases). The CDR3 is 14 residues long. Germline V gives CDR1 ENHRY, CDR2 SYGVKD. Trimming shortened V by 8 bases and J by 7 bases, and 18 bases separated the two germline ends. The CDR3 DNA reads TGTGCCATCGGGGATGCGGGGCCGTTAAATGAGCAGTTCTTC. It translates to CAIGDAGPLNEQFF.

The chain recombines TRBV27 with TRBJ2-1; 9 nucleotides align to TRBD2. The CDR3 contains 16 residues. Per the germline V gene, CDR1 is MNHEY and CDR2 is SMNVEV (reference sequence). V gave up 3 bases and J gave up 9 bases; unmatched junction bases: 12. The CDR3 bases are TGTGCCAGCAGTTTCTTTGGCGGGAGGGCCCAAGTTGAGCAGTTCTTC. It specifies CASSFFGGRAQVEQFF.